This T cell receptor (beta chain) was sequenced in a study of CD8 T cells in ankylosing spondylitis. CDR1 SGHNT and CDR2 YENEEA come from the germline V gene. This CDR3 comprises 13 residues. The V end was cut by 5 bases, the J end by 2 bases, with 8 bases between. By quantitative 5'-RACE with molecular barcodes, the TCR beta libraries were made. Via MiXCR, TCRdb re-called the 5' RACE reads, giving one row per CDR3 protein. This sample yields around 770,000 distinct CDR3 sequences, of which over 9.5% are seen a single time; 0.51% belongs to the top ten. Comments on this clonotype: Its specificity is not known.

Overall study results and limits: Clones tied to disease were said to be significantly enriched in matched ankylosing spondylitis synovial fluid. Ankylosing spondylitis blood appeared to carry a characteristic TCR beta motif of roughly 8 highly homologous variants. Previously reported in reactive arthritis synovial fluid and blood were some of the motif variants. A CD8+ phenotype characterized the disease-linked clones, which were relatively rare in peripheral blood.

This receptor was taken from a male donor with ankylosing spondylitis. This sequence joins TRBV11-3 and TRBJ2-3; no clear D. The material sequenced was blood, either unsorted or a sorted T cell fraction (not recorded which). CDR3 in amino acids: CASSTAYTDTQYF. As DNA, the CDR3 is TGTGCCAGCAGCACCGCATACACAGATACGCAGTATTTT. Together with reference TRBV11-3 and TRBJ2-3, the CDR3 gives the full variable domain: EAGVVQSPRYKIIEKKQPVAFWCNPISGHNTLYWYLQNLGQGPELLIRYENEEAVDDSQLPKDRFSAERLKGVDSTLKIQPAELGDSAVYLCASSTAYTDTQYFGPGTRLTVL.